The T cell receptor beta chain described here comes from a study of patients and donors after allogeneic stem cell transplantation. TCRdb used MiXCR to reprocess the RT-PCR reads, holding one entry per CDR3 protein. The sample has 920,000 or so distinct CDR3 sequences; approximately 19% are singletons. The sequenced sample was blood, either unsorted or a sorted T cell fraction (not recorded which). This TCR came from a human donor who was either an allogeneic HSCT recipient or a stem cell or donor lymphocyte infusion donor (not recorded which). It is not recorded whose cells these are; they may come from a transplant donor.

The DNA of the CDR3 is TGCGCCAGCAGCTTGGGGCGACTAGCGGGGGTTGAGACCCAGTACTTC. Translated, it gives CASSLGRLAGVETQYF. The chain couples TRBV5-1 to TRBJ2-5; 12 bases fit TRBD2. This CDR3 has 16 amino acids. The V gene's germline CDR1 is SGHRS and CDR2 YFSETQ. J lost 5 bases, V lost 0 bases, and 5 bases had no gene match.